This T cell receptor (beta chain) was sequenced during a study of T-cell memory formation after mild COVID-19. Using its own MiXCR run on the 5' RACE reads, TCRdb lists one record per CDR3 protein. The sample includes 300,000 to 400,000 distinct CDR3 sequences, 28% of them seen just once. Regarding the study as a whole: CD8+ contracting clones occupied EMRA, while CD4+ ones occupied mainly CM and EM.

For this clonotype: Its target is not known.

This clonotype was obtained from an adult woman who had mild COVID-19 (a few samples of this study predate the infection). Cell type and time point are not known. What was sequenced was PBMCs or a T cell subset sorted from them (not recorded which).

CDR3 in DNA: TGCAGTGCTTATCTACACGGGACCTTTGAAGCTTTCTTT. Its translation: CSAYLHGTFEAFF. The V and J genes are TRBV20-1 and TRBJ1-1; TRBD1 might be the D (5 bases). The germline CDR1 and CDR2 sequences are DFQATT and SNEGSKA (reference sequence). The CDR3 is 13 amino acids. Trimming removed 5 bases at V and 7 bases at J, with 17 bases between.